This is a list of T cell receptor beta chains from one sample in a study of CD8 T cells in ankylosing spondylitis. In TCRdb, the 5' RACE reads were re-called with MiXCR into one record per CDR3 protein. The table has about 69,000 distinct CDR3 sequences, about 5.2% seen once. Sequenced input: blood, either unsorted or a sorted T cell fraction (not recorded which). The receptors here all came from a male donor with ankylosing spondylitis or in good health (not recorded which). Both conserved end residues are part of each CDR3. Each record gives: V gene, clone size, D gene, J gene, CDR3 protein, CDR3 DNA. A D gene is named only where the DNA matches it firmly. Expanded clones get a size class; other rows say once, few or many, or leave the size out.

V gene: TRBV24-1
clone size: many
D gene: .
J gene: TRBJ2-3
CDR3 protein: CATSESRGNTQYF
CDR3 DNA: TGTGCCACCAGTGAATCACGGGGGAATACGCAGTATTTT

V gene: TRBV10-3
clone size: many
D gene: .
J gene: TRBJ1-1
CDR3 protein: CAISESTGTPEAFF
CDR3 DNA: TGTGCCATCAGTGAGTCTACGGGGACCCCTGAAGCTTTCTTT

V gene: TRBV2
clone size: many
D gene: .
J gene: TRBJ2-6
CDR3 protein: CASLGPGANVLTF
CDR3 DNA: TGTGCCAGCCTGGGGCCTGGGGCCAACGTCCTGACTTTC

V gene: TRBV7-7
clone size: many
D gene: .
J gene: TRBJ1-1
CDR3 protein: CASSLSMNTEAFF
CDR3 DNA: TGTGCCAGCAGCTTATCAATGAACACTGAAGCTTTCTTT

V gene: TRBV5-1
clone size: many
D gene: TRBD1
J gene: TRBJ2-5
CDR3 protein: CASSYRTGLQETQYF
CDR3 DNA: TGCGCCAGCAGCTACCGGACAGGGCTACAAGAGACCCAGTACTTC

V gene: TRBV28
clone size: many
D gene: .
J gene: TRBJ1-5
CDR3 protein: CASSLKVGQPNQPQHF
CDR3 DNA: TGTGCCAGCAGTTTAAAGGTTGGACAGCCTAATCAGCCCCAGCATTTT

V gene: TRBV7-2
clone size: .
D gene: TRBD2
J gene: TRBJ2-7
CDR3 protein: CASSLVPSGGAYEQYF
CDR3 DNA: TGTGCCAGCAGCTTAGTCCCTAGCGGGGGGGCATATGAGCAGTACTTC

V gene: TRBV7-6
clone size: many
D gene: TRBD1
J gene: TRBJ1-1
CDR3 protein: CASSTRQGSNTEAFF
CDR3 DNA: TGTGCCAGCAGCACCCGACAGGGGTCGAACACTGAAGCTTTCTTT

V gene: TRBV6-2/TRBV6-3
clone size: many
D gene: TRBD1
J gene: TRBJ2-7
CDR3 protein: CASSSAGTGSSYEQYF
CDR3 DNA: TGTGCCAGCAGTTCAGCGGGGACAGGGAGTAGCTACGAGCAGTACTTC

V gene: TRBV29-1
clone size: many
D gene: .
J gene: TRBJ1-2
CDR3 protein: CSVGDSGYTF
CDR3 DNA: TGCAGCGTTGGTGACTCTGGCTACACCTTC

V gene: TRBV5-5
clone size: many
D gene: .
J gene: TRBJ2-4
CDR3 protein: CASSFWGERGNIQYF
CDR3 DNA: TGTGCCAGCAGCTTCTGGGGGGAAAGAGGAAACATTCAGTACTTC

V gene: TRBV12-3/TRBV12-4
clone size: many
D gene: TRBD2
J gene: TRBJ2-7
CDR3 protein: CASSAPGLVYEQYF
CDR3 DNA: TGTGCCAGCAGTGCCCCGGGACTAGTCTACGAGCAGTACTTC

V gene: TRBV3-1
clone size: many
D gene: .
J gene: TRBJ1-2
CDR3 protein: CASSQDSSTPYGYTF
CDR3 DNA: TGTGCCAGCAGCCAAGATTCCAGCACCCCGTACGGCTACACCTTC

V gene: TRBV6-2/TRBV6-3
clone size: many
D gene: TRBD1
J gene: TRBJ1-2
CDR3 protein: CASSYTRQGMSGYTF
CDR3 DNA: TGTGCCAGCAGTTACACAAGACAGGGGATGAGTGGCTACACCTTC

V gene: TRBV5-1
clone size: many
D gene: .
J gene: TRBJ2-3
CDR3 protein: CASSLEQNTDTQYF
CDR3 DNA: TGCGCCAGCAGCTTGGAACAGAACACAGATACGCAGTATTTT

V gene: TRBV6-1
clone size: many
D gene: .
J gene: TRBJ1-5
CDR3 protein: CASSTAALRPQHF
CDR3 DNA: TGTGCCAGCAGCACGGCCGCGCTTCGCCCCCAGCATTTT

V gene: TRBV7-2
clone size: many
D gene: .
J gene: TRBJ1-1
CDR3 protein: CASSRGGSMNTEAFF
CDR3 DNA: TGTGCCAGCAGCCGGGGGGGATCAATGAACACTGAAGCTTTCTTT

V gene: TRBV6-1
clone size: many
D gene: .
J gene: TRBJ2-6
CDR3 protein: CASRLSYSGANVLTF
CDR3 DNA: TGTGCCAGCAGGCTAAGTTACTCTGGGGCCAACGTCCTGACTTTC

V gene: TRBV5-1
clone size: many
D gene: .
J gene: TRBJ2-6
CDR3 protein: CASSLGFAGTFSGANVLTF
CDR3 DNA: TGCGCCAGCAGCTTGGGTTTCGCAGGGACCTTCTCTGGGGCCAACGTCCTGACTTTC

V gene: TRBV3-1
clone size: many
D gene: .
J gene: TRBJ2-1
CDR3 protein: CASSHRDLSYNEQFF
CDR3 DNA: TGTGCCAGCAGCCACAGGGACCTCTCCTACAATGAGCAGTTCTTC

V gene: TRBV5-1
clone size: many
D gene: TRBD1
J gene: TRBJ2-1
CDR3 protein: CASSRGQGGNEQFF
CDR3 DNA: TGCGCCAGCAGCAGGGGACAGGGGGGTAATGAGCAGTTCTTC

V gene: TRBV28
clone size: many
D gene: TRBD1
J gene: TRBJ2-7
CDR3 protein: CASKPWTGTYEQYF
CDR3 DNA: TGTGCCAGCAAGCCGTGGACAGGGACCTACGAGCAGTACTTC

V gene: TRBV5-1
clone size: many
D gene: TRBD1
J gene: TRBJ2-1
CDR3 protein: CASSLAGNRGHNEQFF
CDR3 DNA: TGCGCCAGCAGCTTGGCGGGCAACAGGGGCCACAATGAGCAGTTCTTC

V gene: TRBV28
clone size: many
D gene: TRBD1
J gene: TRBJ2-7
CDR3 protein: CASRTSGQGAYEQYF
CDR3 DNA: TGTGCCAGCAGAACATCGGGACAGGGGGCGTACGAGCAGTACTTC

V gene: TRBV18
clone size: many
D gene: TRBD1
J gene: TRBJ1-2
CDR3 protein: CASSPGTGGPYGYTF
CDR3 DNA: TGTGCCAGCTCACCCGGGACAGGCGGTCCCTATGGCTACACCTTC

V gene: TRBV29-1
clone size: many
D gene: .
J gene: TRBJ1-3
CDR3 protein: CSASSSGNTIYF
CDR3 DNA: TGCAGCGCTTCCAGCTCTGGAAACACCATATATTTT

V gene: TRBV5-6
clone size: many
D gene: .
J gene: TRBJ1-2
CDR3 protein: CASSSAGAIDFNYGYTF
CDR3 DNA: TGTGCCAGCAGCTCGGCGGGGGCGATTGACTTTAACTATGGCTACACCTTC